Shown below are 11 T cell receptor beta chains from a single sample sequenced in a study of CD8 T cells in ankylosing spondylitis. Via MiXCR, TCRdb re-called the 5' RACE reads, giving one row per CDR3 protein. Of about 140,000 distinct CDR3 sequences in the sample, approximately 9.2% were seen once. The sequencing sample was made of synovial fluid, either unsorted or a sorted T cell fraction (not recorded which). The receptors originated from a male donor with ankylosing spondylitis.

On this clonotype: An end of the junction differs from the germline gene, which may be a read error. The gene calls are TRBV4-2 and TRBJ1-2; tentative D call: TRBD1 (6 bases). The CDR3 covers 13 residues. Germline V CDR1 and CDR2: LGHNA, YNFKEQ. Here the CDR3 DNA reads TGTGCCAGCAGCGACCGCCTGGGACATGGCCAACACTTC. It specifies CASSDRLGHGQHF.

This clonotype was counted only a few times. The chain has TRBV7-2 and TRBJ2-1; 8 bases map to TRBD2. V shed 3 bases and J 4 bases; nucleotides not matched to a gene: 8. This CDR3 region has 16 residues. Germline lookup yields CDR1 SGHTA and CDR2 FQGNSA. This CDR3 reads CASSFRGGQLYNEQFF. The DNA for the CDR3 is TGTGCCAGCAGCTTCCGCGGGGGGCAACTTTACAATGAGCAGTTCTTC. Variable domain in full (rest from reference TRBV7-2 and TRBJ2-1): GAGVSQSPSNKVTEKGKDVELRCDPISGHTALYWYRQSLGQGLEFLIYFQGNSAPDKSGLPSDRFSAERTGGSVSTLTIQRTQQEDSAVYLCASSFRGGQLYNEQFFGPGTRLTVL.

This clonotype has more than one count but fewer than ten. The chain couples TRBV12-3 or TRBV12-4 to TRBJ1-5; a possible D gene is TRBD1 (5 bases). Trimming removed 5 bases at V and 4 bases at J, with 12 bases between. The CDR3 length is 14 residues. CDR3 sequence (DNA): TGTGCCAGCAGTCGAGGGGTTTCGAATCAGCCCCAGCATTTT. It encodes CASSRGVSNQPQHF.

The CDR3 DNA reads TGTGCCAGCAGCCCAGAGATCACCGTGGCCGGGGAGCTGTTTTTT. Encoded protein: CASSPEITVAGELFF. This chain joins TRBV7-2 and TRBJ2-2, with D hard to call. The length of the CDR3 is 15 residues. V was shortened by 5 bases and J by 6 bases, with 16 bases between the two germline ends. Germline loops: CDR1 SGHTA, CDR2 FQGNSA.

This clonotype was seen repeatedly, ten times or more. The chain recombines TRBV15 with TRBJ2-5; D unclear. CDR3 length: 14 amino acids. Trimming pared 0 bases from V and 3 bases from J, leaving 8 bases between. Germline-derived CDR1 and CDR2 are LNHNV and YYDKDF (reference sequence). This CDR3 is CATSRDYTEETQYF. The CDR3 DNA sequence: TGTGCCACCAGCAGAGATTACACTGAAGAGACCCAGTACTTC.

This clonotype was observed a few times. The chain combines TRBV14 with TRBJ2-3; D is undetermined. CDR3 size: 13 residues. Germline CDR1 and CDR2: SGHDN and FVKESK. The germline V and J ends were trimmed by 1 base and 4 bases, with 6 bases remaining between them. The CDR3 region has the DNA TGTGCCAGCAGCCAAGGTCCAGCAGATACGCAGTATTTT. Translated: CASSQGPADTQYF.

The CDR3 sequence is CASSLWDTVSNQPQHF. In DNA, the CDR3 is TGTGCCAGCAGCTTGTGGGACACCGTTAGCAATCAGCCCCAGCATTTT. The chain is built from TRBV5-8 and TRBJ1-5; a weak D match, TRBD1 (6 bases). Germline values: CDR1 SGHTS, CDR2 YDEGEE. CDR3 length equals 16 residues. V shed 1 base and J shed 0 bases, with 11 bases lying between them. Full variable domain (remainder filled in from reference TRBV5-8 and TRBJ1-5): EAGVTQSPTHLIKTRGQQATLRCSPISGHTSVYWYQQALGLGLQFLLWYDEGEERNRGNFPPRFSGRQFPNYSSELNVNALELEDSALYLCASSLWDTVSNQPQHFGDGTRLSIL.

This clonotype appeared many times. This chain joins TRBV9 and TRBJ1-1; possibly TRBD1 for D (6 bases). Per the germline V gene, CDR1 is SGDLS and CDR2 is YYNGEE. This CDR3 spans 15 amino acids. V gave up 0 bases and J gave up 1 base, with 10 bases separating them. The CDR3 DNA is TGTGCCAGCAGCGTAGGGGGGCATCCGAACACTGAAGCTTTCTTT. Translation gives CASSVGGHPNTEAFF.

This clonotype has ten or more counts. This sequence joins TRBV7-2 and TRBJ2-7; maybe TRBD1 (5 bases). Germline V gene data show CDR1 as SGHTA and CDR2 as FQGNSA. The CDR3 sequence is 14 residues long. Deletions cut 1 base from V and 5 bases from J, with 12 bases between. The CDR3 sequence: CASSLVRRAHEQYF. The CDR3 DNA sequence: TGTGCCAGCAGCTTAGTCCGCAGGGCCCACGAGCAGTACTTC.

The chain recombines TRBV28 with TRBJ1-1; TRBD1 matches at 7 bases. This CDR3 comprises 16 residues. Unmatched junction bases numbered 10, after V lost 2 bases and J lost 4 bases. The germline V gene encodes CDR1 MDHEN and CDR2 SYDVKM. This CDR3 is CASSLPTNRGTTEAFF. CDR3 coding DNA: TGTGCCAGCAGTTTACCCACTAACAGGGGAACCACTGAAGCTTTCTTT. The whole variable domain, filled in from reference TRBV28 and TRBJ1-1, reads DVKVTQSSRYLVKRTGEKVFLECVQDMDHENMFWYRQDPGLGLRLIYFSYDVKMKEKGDIPEGYSVSREKKERFSLILESASTNQTSMYLCASSLPTNRGTTEAFFGQGTRLTVV.

This clonotype was seen ten or more times. V gene TRBV12-3 or TRBV12-4 combines with J gene TRBJ1-1, with 10 nucleotides matching TRBD1. Unmatched junction bases numbered 1, after V lost 6 bases and J lost 0 bases. The CDR3 totals 14 residues. CDR3 loop: CASRTGGMNTEAFF. Here the CDR3 DNA reads TGTGCCAGCAGGACAGGGGGCATGAACACTGAAGCTTTCTTT.